The entry that follows covers one T cell receptor (beta chain) sequence. Its antigen remains unknown. The CDR3 loop spans 16 amino acids. Per the germline V gene, CDR1 is MDHEN and CDR2 is SYDVKM. V shed 5 bases, J shed 5 bases, and the junction held 11 bases outside the gene matches. The data originate from a study of cytomegalovirus exposure and HLA in healthy donors. General observations from the study: Over 150 TCR beta chains were listed as cytomegalovirus-associated.

Using immunoSEQ multiplex PCR, the repertoire was profiled, and TCRdb retains in-frame clones only, with some absent. The sample yields 55,000 to 70,000 clones, roughly 91% seen once. Sequencing was carried out using PBMCs. The receptor's source is a woman aged 25-40 years in good health and CMV-seronegative. The V and J genes are TRBV28 and TRBJ2-7; 11 bases line up with TRBD1. The CDR3, as DNA: TGTGCCAGCAGTGGACAGGGGGCGAGCGGTGCCGACGAGCAGTACTTC. Amino acid sequence: CASSGQGASGADEQYF.